A single sample gave rise to the 24 T cell receptor beta chains below, sequenced in a study of T cells in Graves' hyperthyroidism and ophthalmopathy. TCR beta CDR3 regions were amplified from RNA. HTBI primers drove first-round RT-PCR of the TCR CDR3. TCRdb independently ran MiXCR on the multiplex PCR reads; one entry per CDR3 protein. The table records roughly 650,000 distinct CDR3 sequences, 16% of them present only once. Sequences were obtained from blood. The receptors shown here come from a woman between 35 and 50 years old with Graves' ophthalmopathy.

This CDR3 reads CARLWTSGGGSSYNEQFF. Written as DNA, the CDR3 is TGTGCCAGGCTTTGGACTAGCGGGGGGGGAAGCTCCTACAATGAGCAGTTCTTC. The J gene is TRBJ2-1, the V gene TRBV6-1, with 15 bases lining up with TRBD2. CDR1 and CDR2 from the germline V gene are MNHNS and SASEGT. The CDR3 loop spans 18 amino acids. V shed 9 bases and J 0 bases; nucleotides not matched to a gene: 9.

The V gene is TRBV12-3 or TRBV12-4, the J gene TRBJ2-5, with TRBD2 as a possible D gene (7 bases). The CDR3 extends over 13 amino acids. The V and J ends lost 9 bases and 1 base respectively, with 12 bases between them. The CDR3 bases are TGTGCCAGTGGGGGGGCTTCCCAAGAGACCCAGTACTTC. This gives the protein CASGGASQETQYF.

This clonotype was seen ten or more times. The V call is TRBV12-3 or TRBV12-4, the J call TRBJ2-2; D possibly matches TRBD1 or TRBD2 (5 bases each). The V and J ends lost 6 bases and 0 bases respectively, with 11 bases between them. CDR3 size: 15 residues. CDR3 DNA: TGTGCCAGCAGACGGGACGTCGCGAACACCGGGGAGCTGTTTTTT. This codes for CASRRDVANTGELFF.

This clonotype came up many times. This chain joins TRBV7-3 and TRBJ2-5; TRBD1 matches 11 bases. This CDR3 is 16 amino acids long. Germline loops: CDR1 SGHTA, CDR2 FQGTGA. J gave up 1 base and V 0 bases, and 1 base lay outside the gene matches. In nucleotides, the CDR3 is TGTGCCAGCAGCTTAACTGGGACAGGGGGCCAAGAGACCCAGTACTTC. This codes for CASSLTGTGGQETQYF.

With regard to this clonotype: A much larger clone is a single base away; this may be a read error. The chain has TRBV6-9 and TRBJ2-2; D remains ambiguous. The CDR3 is made up of 13 amino acids. CDR1 MNHGY and CDR2 SVAAGI come from the germline V gene. V was shortened by 9 bases and J by 0 bases, with 8 bases between the two germline ends. CDR3 amino acids: CARTDTNTGELFF. DNA for the CDR3: TGTGCCAGGACTGATACGAACACCGGGGAGCTGTTTTTT.

This clonotype was counted many times. The gene calls are TRBV2 and TRBJ1-5, with TRBD1 matching 10 bases. The CDR3 has 16 amino acids. The V gene's germline CDR1 is SNHLY and CDR2 FYNNEI. Unmatched junction bases numbered 9, after V lost 5 bases and J lost 5 bases. The CDR3 reads CASSPQTGGPHQPQHF. The CDR3 region has the DNA TGTGCCAGCAGTCCCCAGACAGGGGGCCCGCATCAGCCCCAGCATTTT.

The chain uses TRBV19 and TRBJ2-6; the D is unclear. Per germline, CDR1 LNHDA and CDR2 SQIVND (reference sequence). CDR3 length equals 15 residues. Trimming shortened V by 3 bases and J by 1 base, and 7 bases separated the two germline ends. The CDR3 DNA sequence: TGTGCCAGTAGTATTATGAGGTCTGGGGCCAACGTCCTGACTTTC. It translates to CASSIMRSGANVLTF.

This clonotype has a single count. With a much larger clone just one base away, this may be a read error. The chain combines TRBV28 with TRBJ2-7; 8 bases map to TRBD1. This CDR3 is 11 amino acids long. Germline lookup yields CDR1 MDHEN and CDR2 SYDVKM. J gave up 9 bases and V 7 bases, and 5 bases lay outside the gene matches. This CDR3 is CASTDRGVQYF. The CDR3 region has the DNA TGTGCCAGCACCGACAGGGGCGTGCAGTACTTC.

This clonotype was detected a few times. The chain couples TRBV7-9 to TRBJ2-2; 8 bases match TRBD1. Germline V gene sequence: CDR1 SEHNR, CDR2 FQNEAQ (reference sequence). The ends lost 1 base at V and 5 bases at J; junction bases unmatched: 6. This CDR3 has 16 residues. This CDR3 is CASSLVWTGQTGELFF. In nucleotides, the CDR3 is TGTGCCAGCAGCTTAGTGTGGACAGGGCAAACCGGGGAGCTGTTTTTT.

The sample holds many counts of this clonotype. The rearrangement uses TRBV10-3 and TRBJ2-5, with 9 bases aligning to TRBD2. The CDR3 loop spans 13 amino acids. The V gene end was trimmed by 4 bases and the J gene end by 5 bases; junction bases not matched to a gene: 2. The germline V gene has CDR1 ENHRY and CDR2 SYGVKD. CDR3 bases: TGTGCCATCAGTGGGACTAGCGAGGAGACCCAGTACTTC. Residues: CAISGTSEETQYF.

This clonotype was recorded many times. J is TRBJ1-2 and V is TRBV20-1; D not certain. Trimming took off 4 bases at V and 2 bases at J, with 8 bases between the two ends. Per the germline V gene, CDR1 is DFQATT and CDR2 is SNEGSKA (reference sequence). This CDR3 spans 12 amino acids. In DNA form, the CDR3 reads TGCAGTGCTACCGACGGGAACTATGGCTACACCTTC. Translating gives CSATDGNYGYTF.

This clonotype came up a few times. This chain connects TRBV20-1 to TRBJ2-7; D tentatively reads TRBD1 or TRBD2 (5 bases each). V gave up 0 bases and J gave up 3 bases, with 15 bases separating them. The CDR3 loop spans 15 amino acids. The germline gives CDR1 DFQATT, CDR2 SNEGSKA (reference sequence). The CDR3 protein is CSAREVAPGGYEQYF. CDR3 coding DNA: TGCAGTGCTAGAGAGGTAGCGCCTGGGGGCTACGAGCAGTACTTC.

Details on this clonotype: A much larger clone is a single base away; this may be a read error. This chain links TRBV2 with TRBJ2-7; D might be TRBD1 (5 bases). Deletions cut 7 bases from V and 10 bases from J, with 14 bases between. CDR3 length: 11 residues. In germline, CDR1 is SNHLY, CDR2 FYNNEI. The chain's CDR3 is CASNGQSDQYF. CDR3 sequence (DNA): TGTGCCAGCAATGGACAAAGCGATCAGTACTTC.

This clonotype was observed at least ten times. The chain uses TRBV2 and TRBJ1-4; 7 bases are shared with TRBD1. With V trimmed by 7 bases and J by 2 bases, 4 bases remained unmatched. The V gene's germline CDR1 is SNHLY and CDR2 FYNNEI. The CDR3 runs to 14 residues. This chain's CDR3 is CASNQQGTNEKLFF. The CDR3, as DNA: TGTGCCAGCAACCAACAGGGGACTAATGAAAAACTGTTTTTT.

This chain joins TRBV6-1 and TRBJ2-1; D may correspond to TRBD1 or TRBD2 (5 bases each). The V gene lost 6 bases and the J gene lost 10 bases, with 16 bases spanning the gap. The germline CDR1 and CDR2 sequences are MNHNS and SASEGT. This CDR3 is built from 13 residues. The CDR3 region has the DNA TGTGCCAGCAGCCCGGGACCGGGATGGGAGCAGTTCTTC. It is translated as CASSPGPGWEQFF.

This clonotype occurred many times. J is TRBJ2-3 and V is TRBV2; 9 bases are shared with TRBD2. In germline, CDR1 is SNHLY, CDR2 FYNNEI. CDR3 length equals 14 residues. Unmatched junction bases numbered 3, after V lost 8 bases and J lost 0 bases. The CDR3 spells CASGTSFSTDTQYF. In DNA, the CDR3 is TGTGCCAGCGGGACTAGCTTTAGCACAGATACGCAGTATTTT. Full variable domain (rest looked up from reference TRBV2 and TRBJ2-3): EPEVTQTPSHQVTQMGQEVILRCVPISNHLYFYWYRQILGQKVEFLVSFYNNEISEKSEIFDDQFSVERPDGSNFTLKIRSTKLEDSAMYFCASGTSFSTDTQYFGPGTRLTVL.

This clonotype was seen only a few times. The rearrangement links TRBV18 to TRBJ2-2; possible D gene TRBD1, 5 bases. Germline V gene lookup returns CDR1 KGHSH and CDR2 LQKENI. CDR3 size: 16 residues. Trimming left V 3 bases short and J 6 bases short, with 17 bases between. The CDR3 DNA reads as TGTGCCAGCTCACCCGTCTTGGGGCGGATACCCGGGGAGCTGTTTTTT. Translation gives CASSPVLGRIPGELFF.

This clonotype has more than one count but fewer than ten. The chain is built from TRBV20-1 and TRBJ2-1, with 14 bases identical to TRBD2. V trimming: 6 bases; J trimming: 0 bases; junction bases outside the gene matches: 1. Germline lookup yields CDR1 DFQATT and CDR2 SNEGSKA (reference sequence). The CDR3 runs to 15 residues. In DNA form, the CDR3 reads TGCAGTGCGGGACTAGCGGGGGCCTCCTACAATGAGCAGTTCTTC. Protein product: CSAGLAGASYNEQFF.

This clonotype was seen a handful of times. The chain is built from TRBV29-1 and TRBJ1-1; D uncertain. Per germline, CDR1 SQVTM and CDR2 ANQGSEA. This CDR3 region has 13 residues. V was clipped by 7 bases and J by 4 bases, with 16 bases between them. The CDR3 loop is CSAVPGMSTEAFF. CDR3 DNA sequence: TGCAGCGCCGTACCGGGTATGAGCACTGAAGCTTTCTTT.

In the case of this clonotype: A much larger clone lies one base from this, so it may be a read error. The chain carries TRBV19 and TRBJ2-1; 7 bases are shared with TRBD2. With V trimmed by 5 bases and J by 5 bases, 15 bases remained unmatched. This CDR3 is built from 17 residues. Germline V gene data show CDR1 as LNHDA and CDR2 as SQIVND (reference sequence). The DNA for the CDR3 is TGTGCCAGTAGTTTAGGACTAGTGGTCCTGGGCGACAATGAGCAGTTCTTC. Amino acid sequence: CASSLGLVVLGDNEQFF.

This clonotype has at least ten counts. The chain employs TRBV5-5 and TRBJ2-3, with D perhaps matching TRBD2 (5 bases). CDR3 size: 18 residues. V was trimmed by 2 bases and J by 0 bases, leaving 19 bases between them. The V gene's germline CDR1 is SGHKS and CDR2 YYEKEE (reference sequence). Written as DNA, the CDR3 is TGTGCCAGCAGCTTAGGCACACAGAGAGGGCCTAGCACAGATACGCAGTATTTT. This encodes CASSLGTQRGPSTDTQYF.

The V and J genes are TRBV6-1 and TRBJ2-2; a possible D gene is TRBD2 (7 bases). The V and J ends lost 9 bases and 1 base respectively, with 24 bases between them. This CDR3 comprises 18 residues. Looked up from germline, CDR1 is MNHNS and CDR2 is SASEGT. DNA for the CDR3: TGTGCCAGTCAAGGGGGGGGGGCTTCTTTACTGAACACCGGGGAGCTGTTTTTT. Protein sequence: CASQGGGASLLNTGELFF.

This clonotype showed up many times. The V call is TRBV20-1, the J call TRBJ2-7, with unresolved D. This CDR3 is built from 13 residues. Deletions cut 6 bases from V and 4 bases from J, with 16 bases between. CDR1 is DFQATT and CDR2 is SNEGSKA in the germline V gene (reference sequence). CDR3 DNA sequence: TGCAGTGCCCAGGCTCCCGTCAAATACGAGCAGTACTTC. Protein product: CSAQAPVKYEQYF.

This clonotype was counted many times. This rearrangement joins TRBV5-1 to TRBJ2-1; D might be TRBD1 or TRBD2, each matching 5 bases. The germline V gene has CDR1 SGHRS and CDR2 YFSETQ. The CDR3 covers 17 residues. The V and J ends lost 4 bases and 3 bases respectively, with 20 bases between them. CDR3 DNA: TGCGCCAGCAGCCGGAGAGGGGCCCCACTAGACTACAATGAGCAGTTCTTC. Translating it yields CASSRRGAPLDYNEQFF. Drawing the rest from reference TRBV5-1 and TRBJ2-1, the complete variable domain is KAGVTQTPRYLIKTRGQQVTLSCSPISGHRSVSWYQQTPGQGLQFLFEYFSETQRNKGNFPGRFSGRQFSNSRSEMNVSTLELGDSALYLCASSRRGAPLDYNEQFFGPGTRLTVL.